This paragraph reports one T cell receptor (beta chain). Antigen: not known. Cell sorting was applied to PBMCs, and CD4+ and CD8+ T cells were collected. This sample was included in a study of CD8+ T cells in alopecia areata. Following RNA extraction, reverse transcription yielded cDNA that acted as the sequencing template. The assay was immunoSEQ multiplex PCR, and TCRdb's table has in-frame clones only and misses some. The data contain about 140,000 clones, 50% to 60% of them singletons. Overall study results and limits: Clarity of TCR sharing across patients fell short of that in mice, possibly HLA-related. Sequencing of scalp samples also includes resident alphabeta T cells from normal skin. Compared with normal scalp, lesional scalp had higher clonality and more expanded CD8+ clones.

CDR3 length: 15 amino acids. Germline V gene sequence: CDR1 SGHRS, CDR2 YFSETQ. Trimming shortened V by 0 bases and J by 2 bases, and 10 bases separated the two germline ends. Input material: CD4+ T cells sorted from blood. V gene TRBV5-1 combines with J gene TRBJ2-3, with D possibly TRBD1 on 5 matching bases. The receptor was derived from a human donor in good health. The CDR3 region is CASSLENRPTDTQYF. For the CDR3, the DNA is TGCGCCAGCAGCTTGGAAAACAGGCCCACAGATACGCAGTATTTT. Looking up the rest from reference TRBV5-1 and TRBJ2-3 gives the full variable domain: KAGVTQTPRYLIKTRGQQVTLSCSPISGHRSVSWYQQTPGQGLQFLFEYFSETQRNKGNFPGRFSGRQFSNSRSEMNVSTLELGDSALYLCASSLENRPTDTQYFGPGTRLTVL.